This T cell receptor beta chain was identified in a study of a mutant IDH1 vaccine in newly diagnosed glioma. Study in general: Patients had received radiotherapy, temozolomide, or both previously, most receiving both.

Study results and caveats: Whatever changes occurred in top peripheral T cell clonotypes seemed unrelated to pseudoprogression. The occurrence of vaccine-induced immune responses was seen in 90% to 95% of patients.

Germline loops: CDR1 KGHSH, CDR2 LQKENI. V was cut by 4 bases and J by 7 bases, with 16 bases left in between. CDR3 length equals 14 residues. This sample's time point: baseline, week 1 (first vaccination visit). Treatment indicated: pre-vaccination baseline after standard-of-care therapy. Each astrocytoma in the donors was new, WHO grade 3 or 4, IDH1-mutant and ATRX-lost. Clones were sequenced by immunoSEQ multiplex PCR, and TCRdb holds only the in-frame ones, with some missing. The table includes about 67,000 clones, 80% to 90% detected once. This clone was counted once. Its target is not known. The input for sequencing was peripheral blood mononuclear cells (PBMCs), taken from a glioma patient treated with radiotherapy, temozolomide or both. V is TRBV18 and J is TRBJ1-2; D may be TRBD1 (6 bases). This sequence was found in a woman aged 18-35 years with glioma. Some clones in this sample may be carry-over from other donors' samples. The CDR3 region has the DNA TGTGCCAGCTCACTACTCCCAGGGGAGGGTGGCTACACCTTC. This gives the protein CASSLLPGEGGYTF.